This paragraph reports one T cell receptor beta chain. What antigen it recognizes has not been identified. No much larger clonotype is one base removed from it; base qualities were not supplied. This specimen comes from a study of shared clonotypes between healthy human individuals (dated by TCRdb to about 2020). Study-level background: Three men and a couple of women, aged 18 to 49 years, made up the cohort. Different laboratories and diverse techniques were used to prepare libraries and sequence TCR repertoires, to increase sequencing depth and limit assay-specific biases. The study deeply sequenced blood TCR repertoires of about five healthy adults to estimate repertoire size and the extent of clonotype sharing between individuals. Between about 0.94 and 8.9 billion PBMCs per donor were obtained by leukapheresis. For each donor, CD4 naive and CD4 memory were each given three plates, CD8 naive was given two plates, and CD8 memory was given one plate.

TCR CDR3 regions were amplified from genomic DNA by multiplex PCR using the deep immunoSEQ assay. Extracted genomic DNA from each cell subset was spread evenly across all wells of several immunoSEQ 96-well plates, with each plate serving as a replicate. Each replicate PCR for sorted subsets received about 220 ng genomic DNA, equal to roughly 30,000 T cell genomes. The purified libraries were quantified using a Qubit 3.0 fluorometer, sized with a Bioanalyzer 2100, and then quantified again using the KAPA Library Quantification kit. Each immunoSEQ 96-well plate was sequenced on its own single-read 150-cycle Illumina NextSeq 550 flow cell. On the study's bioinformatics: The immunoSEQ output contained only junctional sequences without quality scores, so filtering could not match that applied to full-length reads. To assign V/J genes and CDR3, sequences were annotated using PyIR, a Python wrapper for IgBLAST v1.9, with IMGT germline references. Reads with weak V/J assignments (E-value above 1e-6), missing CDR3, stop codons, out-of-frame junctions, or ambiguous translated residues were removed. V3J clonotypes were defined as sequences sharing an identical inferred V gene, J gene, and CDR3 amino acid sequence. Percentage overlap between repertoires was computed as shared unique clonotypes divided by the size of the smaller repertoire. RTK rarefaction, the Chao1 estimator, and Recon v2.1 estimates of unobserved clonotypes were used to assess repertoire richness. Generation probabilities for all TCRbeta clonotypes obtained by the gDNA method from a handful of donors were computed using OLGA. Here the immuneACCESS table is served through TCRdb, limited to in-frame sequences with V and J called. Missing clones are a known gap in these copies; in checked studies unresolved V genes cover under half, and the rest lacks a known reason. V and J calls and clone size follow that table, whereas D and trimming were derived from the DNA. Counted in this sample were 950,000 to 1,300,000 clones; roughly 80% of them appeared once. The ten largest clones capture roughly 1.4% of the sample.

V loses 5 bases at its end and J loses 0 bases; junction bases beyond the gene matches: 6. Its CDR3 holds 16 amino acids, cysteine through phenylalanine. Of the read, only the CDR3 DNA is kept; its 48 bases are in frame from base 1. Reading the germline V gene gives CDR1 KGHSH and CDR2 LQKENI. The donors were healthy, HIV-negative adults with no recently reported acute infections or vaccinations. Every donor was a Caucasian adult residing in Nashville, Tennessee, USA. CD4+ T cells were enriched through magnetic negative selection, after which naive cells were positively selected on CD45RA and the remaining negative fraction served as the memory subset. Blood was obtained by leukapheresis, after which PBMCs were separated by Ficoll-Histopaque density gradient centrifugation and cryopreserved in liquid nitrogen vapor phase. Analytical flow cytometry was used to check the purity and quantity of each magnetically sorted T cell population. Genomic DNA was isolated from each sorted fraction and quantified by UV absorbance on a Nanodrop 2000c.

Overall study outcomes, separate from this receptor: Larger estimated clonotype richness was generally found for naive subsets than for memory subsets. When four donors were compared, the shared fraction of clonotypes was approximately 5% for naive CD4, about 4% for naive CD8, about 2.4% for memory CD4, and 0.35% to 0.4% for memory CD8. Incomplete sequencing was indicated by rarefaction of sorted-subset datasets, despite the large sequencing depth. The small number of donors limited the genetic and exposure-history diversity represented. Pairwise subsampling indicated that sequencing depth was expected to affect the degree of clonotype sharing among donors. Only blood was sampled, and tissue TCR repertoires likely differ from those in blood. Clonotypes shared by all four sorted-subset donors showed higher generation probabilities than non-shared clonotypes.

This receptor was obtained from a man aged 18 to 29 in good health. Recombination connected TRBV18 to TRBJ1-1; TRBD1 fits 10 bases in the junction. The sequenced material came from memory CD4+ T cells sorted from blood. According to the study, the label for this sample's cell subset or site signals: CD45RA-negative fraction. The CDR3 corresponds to CASSSRQGAMNTEAFF. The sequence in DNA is TGTGCCAGCTCATCCAGACAGGGGGCTATGAACACTGAAGCTTTCTTT.